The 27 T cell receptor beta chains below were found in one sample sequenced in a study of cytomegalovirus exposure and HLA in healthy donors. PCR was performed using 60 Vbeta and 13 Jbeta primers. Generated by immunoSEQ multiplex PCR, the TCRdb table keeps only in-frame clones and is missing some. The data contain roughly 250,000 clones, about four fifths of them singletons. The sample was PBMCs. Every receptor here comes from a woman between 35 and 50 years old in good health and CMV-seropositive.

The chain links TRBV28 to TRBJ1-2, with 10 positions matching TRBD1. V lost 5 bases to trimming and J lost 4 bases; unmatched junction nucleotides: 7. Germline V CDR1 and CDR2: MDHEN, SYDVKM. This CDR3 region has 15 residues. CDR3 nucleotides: TGTGCCAGCAGTCCAGACAGGGGGCTTGGCTATGGCTACACCTTC. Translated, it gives CASSPDRGLGYGYTF.

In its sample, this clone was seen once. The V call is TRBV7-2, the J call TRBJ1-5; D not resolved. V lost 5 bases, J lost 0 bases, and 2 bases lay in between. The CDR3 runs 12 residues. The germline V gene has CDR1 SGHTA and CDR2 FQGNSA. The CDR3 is CASSHSNQPQHF. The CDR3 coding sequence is TGTGCCAGCAGCCATAGCAATCAGCCCCAGCATTTT.

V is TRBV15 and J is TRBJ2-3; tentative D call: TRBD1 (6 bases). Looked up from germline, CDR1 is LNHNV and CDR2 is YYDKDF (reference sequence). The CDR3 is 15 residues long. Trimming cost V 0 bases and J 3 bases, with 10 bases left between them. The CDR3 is CATSRDIGGTDTQYF. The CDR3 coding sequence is TGTGCCACCAGCAGAGATATAGGGGGAACAGATACGCAGTATTTT.

CDR3 amino acids: CASSFAYRGQRGGGTEAFF. The CDR3 DNA is TGTGCCAGCAGCTTTGCCTACAGGGGGCAAAGAGGCGGTGGAACTGAAGCTTTCTTT. The chain combines TRBV5-6 with TRBJ1-1, with 9 bases matching TRBD1. The CDR3 is 19 residues long. CDR1 is SGHDT and CDR2 is YYEEEE in the germline V gene. V was clipped by 2 bases and J by 5 bases; unmatched bases: 19.

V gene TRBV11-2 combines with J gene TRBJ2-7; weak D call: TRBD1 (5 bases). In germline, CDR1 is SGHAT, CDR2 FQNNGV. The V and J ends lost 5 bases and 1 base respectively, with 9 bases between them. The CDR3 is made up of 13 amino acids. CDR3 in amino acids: CASSLGRSYEQYF. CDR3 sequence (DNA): TGTGCCAGCAGCCTGGGGCGTTCCTACGAGCAGTACTTC.

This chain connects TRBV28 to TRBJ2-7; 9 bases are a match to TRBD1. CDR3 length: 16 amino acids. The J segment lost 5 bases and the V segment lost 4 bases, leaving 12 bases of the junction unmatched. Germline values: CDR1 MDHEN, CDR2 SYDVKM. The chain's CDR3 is CASSSTGTGRFNEQYF. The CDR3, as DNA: TGTGCCAGCAGTTCCACCGGGACAGGGAGATTCAACGAGCAGTACTTC.

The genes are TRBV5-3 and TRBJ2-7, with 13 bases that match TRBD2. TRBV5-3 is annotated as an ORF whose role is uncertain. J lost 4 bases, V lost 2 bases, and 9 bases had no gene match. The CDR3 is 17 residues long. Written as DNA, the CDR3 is TGTGCCAGAAGCTTTGGACTAGCGGGAGTTATCCCTTACGAGCAGTACTTC. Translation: CARSFGLAGVIPYEQYF.

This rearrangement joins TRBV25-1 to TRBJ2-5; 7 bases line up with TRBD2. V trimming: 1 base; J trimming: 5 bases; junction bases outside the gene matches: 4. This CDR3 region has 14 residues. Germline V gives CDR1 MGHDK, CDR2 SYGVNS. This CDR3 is CASSESSRGETQYF. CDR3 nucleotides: TGTGCCAGCAGTGAATCATCGCGGGGGGAGACCCAGTACTTC.

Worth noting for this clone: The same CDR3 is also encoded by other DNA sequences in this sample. The CDR3 coding sequence is TGTGCCAGCAGTCTAGGAGGGCAAGAGACCCAGTACTTC. Protein sequence: CASSLGGQETQYF. The chain has TRBV5-4 and TRBJ2-5, with a weak D call TRBD2 (6 bases). Germline V CDR1 and CDR2: SGHNT, YYREEE (reference sequence). This CDR3 contains 13 residues. V was trimmed by 5 bases and J by 2 bases, leaving 10 bases between them.

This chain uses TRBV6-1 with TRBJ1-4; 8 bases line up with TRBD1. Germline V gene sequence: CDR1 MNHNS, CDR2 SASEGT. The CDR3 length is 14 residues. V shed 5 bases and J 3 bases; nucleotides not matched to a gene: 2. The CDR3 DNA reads TGTGCCAGCAGTCCGGGACAGGCTAATGAAAAACTGTTTTTT. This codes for CASSPGQANEKLFF.

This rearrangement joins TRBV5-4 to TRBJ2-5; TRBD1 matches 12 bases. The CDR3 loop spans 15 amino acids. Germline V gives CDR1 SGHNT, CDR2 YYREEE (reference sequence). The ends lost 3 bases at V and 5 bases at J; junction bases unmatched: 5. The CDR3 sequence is CASSWDRGLGETQYF. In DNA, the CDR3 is TGTGCCAGCAGCTGGGACAGGGGGCTGGGGGAGACCCAGTACTTC.

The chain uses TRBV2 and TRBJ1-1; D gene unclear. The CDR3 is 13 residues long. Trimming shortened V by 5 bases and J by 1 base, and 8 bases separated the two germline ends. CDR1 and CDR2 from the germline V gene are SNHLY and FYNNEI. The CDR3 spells CASSLRSNTEAFF. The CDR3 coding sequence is TGTGCCAGCAGTCTACGTTCGAACACTGAAGCTTTCTTT. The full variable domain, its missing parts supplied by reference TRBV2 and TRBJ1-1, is EPEVTQTPSHQVTQMGQEVILRCVPISNHLYFYWYRQILGQKVEFLVSFYNNEISEKSEIFDDQFSVERPDGSNFTLKIRSTKLEDSAMYFCASSLRSNTEAFFGQGTRLTVV.

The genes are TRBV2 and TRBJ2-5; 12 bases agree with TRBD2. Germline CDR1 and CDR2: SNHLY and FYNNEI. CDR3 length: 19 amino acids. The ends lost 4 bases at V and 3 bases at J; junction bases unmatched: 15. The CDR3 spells CASSGQLAGGSKPEETQYF. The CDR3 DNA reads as TGTGCCAGCAGTGGACAACTAGCGGGAGGTTCCAAGCCCGAAGAGACCCAGTACTTC.

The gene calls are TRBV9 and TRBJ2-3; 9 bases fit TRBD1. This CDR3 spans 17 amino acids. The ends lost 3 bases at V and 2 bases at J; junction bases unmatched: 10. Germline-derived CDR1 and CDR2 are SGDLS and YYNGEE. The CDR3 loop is CASSERGQGNPTDTQYF. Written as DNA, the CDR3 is TGTGCCAGCAGCGAGAGGGGACAGGGTAATCCCACAGATACGCAGTATTTT. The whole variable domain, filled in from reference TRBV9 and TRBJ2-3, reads DSGVTQTPKHLITATGQRVTLRCSPRSGDLSVYWYQQSLDQGLQFLIQYYNGEERAKGNILERFSAQQFPDLHSELNLSSLELGDSALYFCASSERGQGNPTDTQYFGPGTRLTVL.

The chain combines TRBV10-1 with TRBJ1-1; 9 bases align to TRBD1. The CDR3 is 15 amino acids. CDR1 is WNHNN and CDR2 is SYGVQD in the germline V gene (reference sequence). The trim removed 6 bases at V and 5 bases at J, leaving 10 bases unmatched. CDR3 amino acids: CASRTFDRGETEAFF. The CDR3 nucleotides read TGCGCCAGCAGGACTTTCGACAGGGGGGAGACTGAAGCTTTCTTT.

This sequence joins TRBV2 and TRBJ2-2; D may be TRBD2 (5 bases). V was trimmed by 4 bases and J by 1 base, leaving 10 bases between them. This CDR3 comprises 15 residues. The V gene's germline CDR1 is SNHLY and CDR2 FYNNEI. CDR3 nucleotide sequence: TGTGCCAGCAGTGTTCTCGAGGGGAACACCGGGGAGCTGTTTTTT. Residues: CASSVLEGNTGELFF.

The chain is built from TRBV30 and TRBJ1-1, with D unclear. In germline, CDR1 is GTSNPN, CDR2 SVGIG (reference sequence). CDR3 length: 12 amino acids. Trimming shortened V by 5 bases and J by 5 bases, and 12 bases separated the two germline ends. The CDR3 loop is CAWSTPRTEAFF. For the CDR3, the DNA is TGTGCCTGGTCGACCCCTAGGACTGAAGCTTTCTTT.

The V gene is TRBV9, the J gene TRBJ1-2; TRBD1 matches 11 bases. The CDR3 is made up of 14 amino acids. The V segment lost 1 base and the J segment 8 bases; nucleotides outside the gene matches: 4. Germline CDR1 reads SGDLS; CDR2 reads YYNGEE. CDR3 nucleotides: TGTGCCAGCAGCGTAACGGGACAGGGGGACGGCTACACCTTC. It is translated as CASSVTGQGDGYTF.

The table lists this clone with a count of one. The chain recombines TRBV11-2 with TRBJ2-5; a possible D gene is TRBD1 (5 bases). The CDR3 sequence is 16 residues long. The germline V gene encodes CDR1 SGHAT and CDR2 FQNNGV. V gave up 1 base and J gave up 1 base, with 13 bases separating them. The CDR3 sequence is CASSLVQGWGQETQYF. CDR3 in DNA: TGTGCCAGCAGCTTAGTTCAGGGATGGGGCCAAGAGACCCAGTACTTC. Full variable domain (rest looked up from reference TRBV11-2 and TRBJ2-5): EAGVAQSPRYKIIEKRQSVAFWCNPISGHATLYWYQQILGQGPKLLIQFQNNGVVDDSQLPKDRFSAERLKGVDSTLKIQPAKLEDSAVYLCASSLVQGWGQETQYFGPGTRLLVL.

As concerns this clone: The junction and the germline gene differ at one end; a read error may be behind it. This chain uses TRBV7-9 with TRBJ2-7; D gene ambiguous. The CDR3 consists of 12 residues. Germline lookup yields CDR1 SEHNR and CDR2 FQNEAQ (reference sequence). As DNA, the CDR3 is TGTTCCAGCAGCTCCGCGTCGGGTGGGCAGTACTTC. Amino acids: CSSSSASGGQYF.

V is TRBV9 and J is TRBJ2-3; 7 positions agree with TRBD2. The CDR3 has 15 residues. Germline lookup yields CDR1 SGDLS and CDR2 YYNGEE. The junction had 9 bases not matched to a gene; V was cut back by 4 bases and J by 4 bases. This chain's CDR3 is CASSPEGLAADTQYF. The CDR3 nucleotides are TGTGCCAGCAGCCCCGAGGGGCTAGCGGCAGATACGCAGTATTTT.

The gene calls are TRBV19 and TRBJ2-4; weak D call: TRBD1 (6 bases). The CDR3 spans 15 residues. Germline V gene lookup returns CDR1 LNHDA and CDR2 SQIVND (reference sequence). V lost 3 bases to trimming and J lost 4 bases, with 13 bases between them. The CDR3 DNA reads TGTGCCAGTAGTATTGGATCACAGGGAAAAAACATTCAGTACTTC. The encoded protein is CASSIGSQGKNIQYF.

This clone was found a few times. Here the CDR3 DNA reads TGCGCCAGCAGCCCCCCCGGAGTAGGAAACACCATATATTTT. It translates to CASSPPGVGNTIYF. The chain employs TRBV10-2 and TRBJ1-3; no definite D call. V lost 6 bases and J lost 4, with 13 bases in between. The CDR3 consists of 14 residues. Per germline, CDR1 WSHSY and CDR2 SAAADI.

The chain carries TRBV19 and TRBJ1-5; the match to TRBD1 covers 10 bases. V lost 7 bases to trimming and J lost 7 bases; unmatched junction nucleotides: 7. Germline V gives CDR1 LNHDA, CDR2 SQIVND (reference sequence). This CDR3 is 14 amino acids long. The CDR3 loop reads CASTQGQGKQPQHF. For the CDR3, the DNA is TGTGCCAGTACCCAGGGACAGGGGAAACAGCCCCAGCATTTT. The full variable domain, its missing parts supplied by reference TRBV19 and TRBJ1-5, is DGGITQSPKYLFRKEGQNVTLSCEQNLNHDAMYWYRQDPGQGLRLIYYSQIVNDFQKGDIAEGYSVSREKKESFPLTVTSAQKNPTAFYLCASTQGQGKQPQHFGDGTRLSIL.

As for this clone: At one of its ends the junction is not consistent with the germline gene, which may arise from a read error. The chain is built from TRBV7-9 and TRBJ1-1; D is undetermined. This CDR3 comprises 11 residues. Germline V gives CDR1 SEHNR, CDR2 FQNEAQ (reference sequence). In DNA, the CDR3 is TGTTCCAGCAGCATCTACACTGAAGCTTTCTTT. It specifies CSSSIYTEAFF.

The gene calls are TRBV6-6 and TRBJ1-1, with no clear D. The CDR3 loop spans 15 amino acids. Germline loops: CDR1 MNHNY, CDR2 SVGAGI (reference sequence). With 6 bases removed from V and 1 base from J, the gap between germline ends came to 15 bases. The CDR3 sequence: CASRETVLRNTEAFF. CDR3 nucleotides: TGTGCCAGCAGAGAAACAGTTCTCAGGAACACTGAAGCTTTCTTT.

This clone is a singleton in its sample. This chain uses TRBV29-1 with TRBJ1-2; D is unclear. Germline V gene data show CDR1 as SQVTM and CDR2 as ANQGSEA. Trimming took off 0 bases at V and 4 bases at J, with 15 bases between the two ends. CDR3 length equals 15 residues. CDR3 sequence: CSVEDLYRSGYGYTF. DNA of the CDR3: TGCAGCGTTGAAGATCTTTATAGGAGTGGCTATGGCTACACCTTC.